This T cell receptor beta chain was obtained from a study of shared T cell receptors in the human thymus. CDR1 and CDR2 (germline): MNHEY, SMNVEV (reference sequence). This CDR3 has 13 amino acids. V was clipped by 8 bases and J by 1 base; unmatched bases: 4. Assay used: immunoSEQ multiplex PCR; TCRdb lists only in-frame clones, some missing. Altogether hundreds of thousands of clones are present, more than 75% being singletons, with the ten largest covering around 0.01%. This clone was observed once. These data were also reused for a study on human thymus T cells. That paper adds: Corrective cardiac operations yielded the resected thymus tissue. The authors found apparently biased V and J gene usage in thymic and blood repertoires. Highly overlapping thymic repertoires among unrelated individuals were reported in related research.

The clonotype originates from a boy younger than two with a congenital heart defect. The rearrangement joins TRBV27 to TRBJ2-7; TRBD2 matches 8 bases. The specimen sequenced was thymocytes. Here the CDR3 DNA reads TGTGCCAGCGGTAGCGGGGAATCCTACGAGCAGTACTTC. It yields the protein CASGSGESYEQYF.